This TCR beta chain derives from a study of cytotoxic CD8 clonotypes in ibrutinib-treated CLL. Germline assignment: CDR1 SQVTM and CDR2 ANQGSEA. Trimming stripped 6 bases from V and 2 bases from J, with 9 bases between. This CDR3 is built from 12 residues. Depth targeted 1 in 200,000 to 1 in 1 million T cells, averaging roughly 9.3x coverage per clonotype. TCRdb's table, derived via immunoSEQ multiplex PCR, lists solely in-frame clones and lacks some. The sample lists approximately 190,000 clones, 70% occurring once. The chain combines TRBV29-1 with TRBJ2-3; D ambiguous. This TCR was recovered from a human donor with chronic lymphocytic leukemia. The source material was PBMCs, sampled after 12 months of ibrutinib treatment. CDR3 bases: TGCAGCGTAAAGGGAAACACAGATACGCAGTATTTT. It is translated as CSVKGNTDTQYF.